This T cell receptor (beta chain) was identified in a study of CD8 T cells in ankylosing spondylitis (dated by TCRdb to 2016 to 2017). About the investigation overall: T cell receptor beta repertoires were profiled in healthy donors and ankylosing spondylitis patients so that disease-linked TCR variants could be found. In total, the full study cohort was made up of 100 to 140 healthy donors and approximately 24 ankylosing spondylitis patients. Peripheral blood was sampled, and synovial fluid was also collected from ankylosing spondylitis patients.

Broader findings and caveats from the paper: Some of the motif variants had been reported before in the synovial fluid and blood of reactive arthritis patients, a finding that suggests common disease-initiation mechanisms. A TCR beta motif of several highly homologous amino acid variants appeared characteristic of blood from ankylosing spondylitis patients. A CD8+ phenotype was shown by the disease-linked clones, which were found at relatively low frequencies in peripheral blood. Significant enrichment of the disease-linked clones was reported in matched synovial fluid samples from ankylosing spondylitis patients.

Reads for this sample came from an Illumina HiSeq 2500. Quantitative 5'-RACE with molecular barcodes was the method used to prepare the TCR beta libraries. The authors' analysis ran thus. Disease-linked TCR variants were identified with a new computational method built on a probabilistic model of VDJ rearrangement. The raw public data were reprocessed by TCRdb itself: fastp quality trimming at Q25, MiXCR clonotype calling, in-frame beta chains only. Entries are consolidated by CDR3 protein sequence, retaining the most common genes and DNA. The V and J calls were determined by TCRdb, not by the authors. The sample contains under 850,000 distinct CDR3 sequences, 19% of them found a single time. The ten largest clones add up to over 15% of the sample. With respect to this clonotype: No cognate antigen has been identified for it. Base qualities were left out, and no much larger clone turns up one base away.

Including the terminal cysteine and phenylalanine, the CDR3 comprises 14 residues. Only CDR3 DNA is held: 42 bases, read in frame from base 1. As encoded in the germline V gene (reference sequence), CDR1 is SEHNR while CDR2 is FQNEAQ. V and J are truncated by 3 bases and 2 bases respectively, leaving an intervening sequence of 11 bases. This sequence uses TRBV7-9 and TRBJ2-7; 5 matching bases give a weak D call of TRBD2. The TCR sequence derives from a male donor with ankylosing spondylitis. The sample taken for sequencing was blood, either unsorted or a sorted T cell fraction (not recorded which). The bases read TGTGCCAGCAGCTTTTCTTCGGGAACCTACGAGCAGTACTTC. Protein translation: CASSFSSGTYEQYF. Extended through the reference TRBV7-9 and TRBJ2-7 proteins, this CDR3 yields the full variable domain: DTGVSQNPRHKITKRGQNVTFRCDPISEHNRLYWYRQTLGQGPEFLTYFQNEAQLEKSRLLSDRFSAERPKGSFSTLEIQRTEQGDSAMYLCASSFSSGTYEQYFGPGTRLTVT.